This is a list of T cell receptor beta chains from one sample in a study of cytotoxic CD8 clonotypes in ibrutinib-treated CLL. Only in-frame clones appear in the TCRdb table, and some are missing; sequencing was by immunoSEQ multiplex PCR. Of tens of thousands of clones listed, 70% to 90% are singletons. Sample: PBMCs, taken after 24 months of ibrutinib treatment. The receptors originated from a human donor with chronic lymphocytic leukemia. The CDR3 runs from the conserved cysteine through the conserved F or W. D genes are given only for firm matches. The size of a clone is reported for some rows only, either as once, few or many, or as a class for expanded clones.

CDR3 length: 14; D gene: TRBD2; J gene: TRBJ2-2; V gene: TRBV19; clone size: NA; CDR3 protein: CASLAGGNTGELFF; CDR3 DNA: TGTGCCAGTCTAGCGGGAGGGAACACCGGGGAGCTGTTTTTT
CDR3 length: 15; D gene: TRBD2; J gene: TRBJ2-1; V gene: TRBV10-2; clone size: NA; CDR3 protein: CASSDVREAGNEQFF; CDR3 DNA: TGCGCCAGCAGTGACGTTCGGGAGGCTGGGAATGAGCAGTTCTTC
CDR3 length: 13; D gene: NA; J gene: TRBJ2-7; V gene: TRBV19; clone size: NA; CDR3 protein: CASSIQGAYEQYF; CDR3 DNA: TGTGCCAGTAGTATCCAGGGCGCCTACGAGCAGTACTTC
CDR3 length: 13; D gene: NA; J gene: TRBJ1-2; V gene: TRBV15; clone size: NA; CDR3 protein: CATSRQGPYGYTF; CDR3 DNA: TGTGCCACCAGCAGACAGGGGCCGTATGGCTACACCTTC
CDR3 length: 13; D gene: TRBD1; J gene: TRBJ2-5; V gene: TRBV7-6; clone size: once; CDR3 protein: CASSPGQGETQYF; CDR3 DNA: TGTGCCAGCAGCCCTGGACAGGGTGAGACCCAGTACTTC
CDR3 length: 17; D gene: NA; J gene: TRBJ1-1; V gene: TRBV19; clone size: NA; CDR3 protein: CASSPEGQFNHDTEAFF; CDR3 DNA: TGTGCCAGTAGCCCCGAGGGGCAGTTTAATCATGACACTGAAGCTTTCTTT
CDR3 length: 11; D gene: NA; J gene: TRBJ2-4; V gene: TRBV28; clone size: NA; CDR3 protein: CASSLGGIQYF; CDR3 DNA: TGTGCCAGCAGTCTGGGGGGCATTCAGTACTTC
CDR3 length: 15; D gene: TRBD2; J gene: TRBJ2-1; V gene: TRBV15; clone size: once; CDR3 protein: CATSTGTSGGNEQFF; CDR3 DNA: TGTGCCACCAGCACAGGGACTAGCGGAGGCAATGAGCAGTTCTTC
CDR3 length: 15; D gene: TRBD2; J gene: TRBJ2-5; V gene: TRBV5-4; clone size: NA; CDR3 protein: CASSLGLADQETQYF; CDR3 DNA: TGTGCCAGCAGCTTGGGGCTAGCGGATCAAGAGACCCAGTACTTC
CDR3 length: 14; D gene: TRBD2; J gene: TRBJ2-1; V gene: TRBV29-1; clone size: few; CDR3 protein: CSLGPLAAYNEQFF; CDR3 DNA: TGCAGCCTAGGGCCACTAGCGGCCTACAATGAGCAGTTCTTC
CDR3 length: 16; D gene: TRBD2; J gene: TRBJ2-3; V gene: TRBV7-6; clone size: NA; CDR3 protein: CASSSIAGEGADTQYF; CDR3 DNA: TGTGCCAGCAGCTCGATAGCGGGAGAGGGCGCAGATACGCAGTATTTT
CDR3 length: 16; D gene: NA; J gene: TRBJ1-3; V gene: TRBV7-2; clone size: NA; CDR3 protein: CASSPVGAHSGNTIYF; CDR3 DNA: TGTGCCAGCAGCCCCGTGGGGGCACACTCTGGAAACACCATATATTTT
CDR3 length: 14; D gene: NA; J gene: TRBJ2-1; V gene: TRBV7-7; clone size: NA; CDR3 protein: CASSQSYGDNEQFF; CDR3 DNA: TGTGCCAGCAGTCAATCCTACGGTGACAATGAGCAGTTCTTC
CDR3 length: 16; D gene: TRBD2; J gene: TRBJ2-5; V gene: TRBV15; clone size: NA; CDR3 protein: CATSRAGSGSRETQYF; CDR3 DNA: TGTGCCACCAGCAGAGCAGGTAGCGGGAGCCGAGAGACCCAGTACTTC
CDR3 length: 13; D gene: TRBD1; J gene: TRBJ1-2; V gene: TRBV4-3; clone size: NA; CDR3 protein: CASSQDRGYGYTF; CDR3 DNA: TGCGCCAGCAGCCAAGACAGGGGGTATGGCTACACCTTC
CDR3 length: 16; D gene: NA; J gene: TRBJ1-3; V gene: TRBV4-1; clone size: NA; CDR3 protein: CASSQGSGTSGNTIYF; CDR3 DNA: TGCGCCAGCAGCCAGGGTAGTGGGACTTCTGGAAACACCATATATTTT
CDR3 length: 13; D gene: NA; J gene: TRBJ2-3; V gene: TRBV5-8; clone size: NA; CDR3 protein: CASTLYGKNTQYF; CDR3 DNA: TGTGCCAGCACCCTGTATGGTAAAAATACGCAGTATTTT
CDR3 length: 15; D gene: NA; J gene: TRBJ1-3; V gene: TRBV6-5; clone size: once; CDR3 protein: CASSADRLSGNTIYF; CDR3 DNA: TGTGCCAGCAGTGCCGACAGGCTCTCTGGAAACACCATATATTTT
CDR3 length: 13; D gene: NA; J gene: TRBJ2-5; V gene: TRBV30; clone size: NA; CDR3 protein: CAWSVRGAETQYF; CDR3 DNA: TGTGCCTGGAGTGTAAGGGGAGCAGAGACCCAGTACTTC
CDR3 length: 15; D gene: NA; J gene: TRBJ2-1; V gene: TRBV7-9; clone size: once; CDR3 protein: CASSLGRDLGNEQFF; CDR3 DNA: TGTGCCAGCAGCTTAGGTAGGGACCTCGGCAATGAGCAGTTCTTC
CDR3 length: 16; D gene: NA; J gene: TRBJ1-5; V gene: TRBV28; clone size: once; CDR3 protein: CASSTRDAGGNQPQHF; CDR3 DNA: TGTGCCAGCAGTACACGGGACGCCGGCGGCAATCAGCCCCAGCATTTT
CDR3 length: 18; D gene: TRBD2; J gene: TRBJ2-7; V gene: TRBV2; clone size: NA; CDR3 protein: CASIQGGLAGGVRNEQYF; CDR3 DNA: TGTGCCAGCATCCAAGGGGGACTAGCGGGAGGGGTTAGGAACGAGCAGTACTTC
CDR3 length: 12; D gene: NA; J gene: TRBJ1-5; V gene: TRBV19; clone size: NA; CDR3 protein: CASSMGNQPQHF; CDR3 DNA: TGTGCCAGTAGTATGGGGAATCAGCCCCAGCATTTT
CDR3 length: 18; D gene: TRBD2; J gene: TRBJ2-2; V gene: TRBV9; clone size: NA; CDR3 protein: CASSVELAGGANTGELFF; CDR3 DNA: TGTGCCAGCAGCGTAGAACTAGCGGGAGGCGCGAACACCGGGGAGCTGTTTTTT
CDR3 length: 18; D gene: TRBD2; J gene: TRBJ2-5; V gene: TRBV5-1; clone size: NA; CDR3 protein: CASSSGLAGGNWLETQYF; CDR3 DNA: TGCGCCAGCAGCTCAGGACTAGCGGGAGGAAATTGGTTGGAGACCCAGTACTTC
CDR3 length: 15; D gene: TRBD1; J gene: TRBJ1-4; V gene: TRBV6-5; clone size: NA; CDR3 protein: CASSYSGTVNEKLFF; CDR3 DNA: TGTGCCAGCAGTTACTCCGGGACAGTCAATGAAAAACTGTTTTTT
CDR3 length: 18; D gene: NA; J gene: TRBJ2-5; V gene: TRBV5-1; clone size: NA; CDR3 protein: CASSLWGRDSIVAETQYF; CDR3 DNA: TGCGCCAGCAGCTTGTGGGGGCGGGACAGCATCGTCGCAGAGACCCAGTACTTC
CDR3 length: 16; D gene: TRBD1; J gene: TRBJ2-7; V gene: TRBV7-2; clone size: NA; CDR3 protein: CASSLVGTGGSSEQYF; CDR3 DNA: TGTGCCAGCAGCTTAGTAGGGACAGGGGGATCCAGCGAGCAGTACTTC
CDR3 length: 15; D gene: NA; J gene: TRBJ1-3; V gene: TRBV9; clone size: NA; CDR3 protein: CASSPRTVSGNTIYF; CDR3 DNA: TGTGCCAGCAGCCCTCGGACAGTCTCTGGAAACACCATATATTTT
CDR3 length: 14; D gene: NA; J gene: TRBJ2-2; V gene: TRBV7-9; clone size: NA; CDR3 protein: CASSLGGITGELFF; CDR3 DNA: TGTGCCAGCAGCTTAGGTGGGATCACCGGGGAGCTGTTTTTT
CDR3 length: 14; D gene: TRBD1; J gene: TRBJ2-2; V gene: TRBV29-1; clone size: NA; CDR3 protein: CSARTGGLTGELFF; CDR3 DNA: TGCAGCGCCCGGACAGGGGGTCTCACCGGGGAGCTGTTTTTT
CDR3 length: 15; D gene: TRBD1; J gene: TRBJ2-2; V gene: TRBV5-4; clone size: NA; CDR3 protein: CASSLGQGNSGELFF; CDR3 DNA: TGTGCCAGCAGCTTGGGACAGGGGAATAGCGGGGAGCTGTTTTTT
CDR3 length: 14; D gene: TRBD1; J gene: TRBJ2-7; V gene: TRBV28; clone size: NA; CDR3 protein: CASRRGQGSYEQYF; CDR3 DNA: TGTGCCAGCCGCCGTGGACAGGGGTCCTACGAGCAGTACTTC
CDR3 length: 17; D gene: TRBD2; J gene: TRBJ2-7; V gene: TRBV11-1; clone size: NA; CDR3 protein: CASSLGGLAGRDNEQYF; CDR3 DNA: TGTGCCAGCAGCTTAGGGGGACTAGCGGGGAGAGACAACGAGCAGTACTTC
CDR3 length: 13; D gene: TRBD2; J gene: TRBJ2-7; V gene: TRBV6-5; clone size: few; CDR3 protein: CASTGTSGYEQYF; CDR3 DNA: TGTGCCAGCACTGGGACTAGCGGCTACGAGCAGTACTTC